This TCR beta chain was identified during a study of post-analysis software for immune sequencing data. The wider study: Relapsing-remitting, secondary progressive and progressive-relapsing multiple sclerosis were all included among the disease courses. Study conclusions and caveats: A significant reduction in normalized Chao1 diversity was observed in multiple sclerosis patients versus controls. Five or six TRBV segments (TRBV5-6, TRBV5-1 and TRBV20-1 among them) occurred more frequently in patients than in controls. Samples made in the same batch grouped tightly together by F measure.

Presence of unique molecular identifiers characterized the TCR beta cDNA libraries. Yield was some 500,000 cDNA molecules from 1 to 10 million T cells. Via MiXCR, TCRdb re-called the PCR reads, giving one row per CDR3 protein. The repertoire holds 550,000 to 700,000 distinct CDR3 sequences, around 40% seen once, with about 1.8% in the top ten. CDR3 size: 16 residues. V shed 5 bases, J shed 4 bases, and the junction held 10 bases outside the gene matches. Germline CDR1 and CDR2: SEHNR and FQNEAQ (reference sequence). A note on this clonotype: Its cognate antigen is unknown.

V gene TRBV7-9 combines with J gene TRBJ1-1, with 10 bases matching TRBD1. The sequencing sample was made of blood. This TCR came from a girl aged 5-17 years with multiple sclerosis. CDR3 amino acids: CASSPRTGGRRTEAFF. CDR3 nucleotides: TGTGCCAGCAGCCCCAGGACAGGGGGTAGGCGCACTGAAGCTTTCTTT.